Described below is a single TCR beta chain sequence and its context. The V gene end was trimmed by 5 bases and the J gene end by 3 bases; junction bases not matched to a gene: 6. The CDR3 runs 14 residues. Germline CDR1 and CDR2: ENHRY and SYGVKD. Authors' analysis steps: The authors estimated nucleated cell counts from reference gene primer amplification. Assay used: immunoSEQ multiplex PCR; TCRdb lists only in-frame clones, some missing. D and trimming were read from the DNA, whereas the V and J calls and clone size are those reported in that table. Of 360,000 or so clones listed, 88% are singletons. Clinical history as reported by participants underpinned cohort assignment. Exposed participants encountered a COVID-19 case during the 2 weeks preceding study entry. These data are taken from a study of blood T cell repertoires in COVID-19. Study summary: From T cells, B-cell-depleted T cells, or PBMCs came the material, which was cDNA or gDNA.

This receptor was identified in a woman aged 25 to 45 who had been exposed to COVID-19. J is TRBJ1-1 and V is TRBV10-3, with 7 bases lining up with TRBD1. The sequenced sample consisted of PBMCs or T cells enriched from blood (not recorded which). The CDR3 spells CAISYRGEDTEAFF. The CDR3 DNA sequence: TGTGCCATCAGTTACAGGGGTGAGGACACTGAAGCTTTCTTT.